Sequencing of this T cell receptor beta chain was carried out in a study of technical replicates of blood from a few donors. CDR3 length equals 15 residues. V dropped 4 bases and J dropped 4; count of bases not matched to a gene: 9. Germline CDR1 SGHRS, CDR2 YFSETQ. This table comes from immunoSEQ multiplex PCR, and its TCRdb copy is limited to in-frame clones, with some not included. The data hold 75,000 to 95,000 clones, with 94% observed a single time. Sequenced: T cells isolated from PBMCs. This clonotype was obtained from a human donor in good health. The rearrangement uses TRBV5-1 and TRBJ1-2; TRBD1 agrees at 8 bases. CDR3 nucleotide sequence: TGCGCCAGCAGCCGGGGACAGGCTCCTTTCTATGGCTACACCTTC. This translates into CASSRGQAPFYGYTF.